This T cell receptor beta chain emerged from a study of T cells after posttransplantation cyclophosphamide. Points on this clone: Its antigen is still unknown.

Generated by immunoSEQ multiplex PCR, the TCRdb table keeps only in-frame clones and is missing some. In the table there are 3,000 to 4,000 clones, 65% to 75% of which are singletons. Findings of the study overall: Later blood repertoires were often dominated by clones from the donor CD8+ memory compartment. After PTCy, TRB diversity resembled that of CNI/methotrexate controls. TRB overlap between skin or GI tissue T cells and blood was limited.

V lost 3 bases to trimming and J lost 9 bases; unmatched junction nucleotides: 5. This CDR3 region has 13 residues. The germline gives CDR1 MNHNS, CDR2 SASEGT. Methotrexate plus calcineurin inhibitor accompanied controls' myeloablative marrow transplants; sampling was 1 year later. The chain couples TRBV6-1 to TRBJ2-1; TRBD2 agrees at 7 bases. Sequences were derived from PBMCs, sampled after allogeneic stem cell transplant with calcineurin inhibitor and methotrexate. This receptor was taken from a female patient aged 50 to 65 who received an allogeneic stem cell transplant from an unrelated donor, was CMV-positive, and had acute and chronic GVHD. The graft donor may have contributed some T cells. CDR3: CASSEILAAEQFF. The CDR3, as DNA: TGTGCCAGCAGTGAGATCCTAGCGGCTGAGCAGTTCTTC.